This TCR beta chain was identified in a study of human T cells and chemical hapten exposure (dated by TCRdb to the early 2020s). In the study overall: For sensitization, 2% DPC in acetone was applied to a roughly 2 cm by roughly 2 cm area of upper inner arm skin. Blood samples were taken from patients before sensitization (week 0) and then at 2, 6 and about 24 weeks after DPC sensitization. This study followed changes in the peripheral blood TCR repertoire in vivo during primary and secondary sensitization of alopecia patients to the hapten diphenylcyclopropenone (DPC). Libraries were pooled for sequencing, and variation in per-sample TCR yields was attributed mainly to small differences in library volumes within the pool. Patients additionally received weekly therapeutic DPC doses to the scalp throughout the approximately 25-week study period. Patch testing was done on the upper back using Finn chambers containing 0.01% DPC, and results were scored after 6 days according to International Contact Dermatitis Research Group standards. Alopecia areata with under or over 50% scalp involvement, alopecia totalis and alopecia universalis were represented in the patient cohort, which was mostly female. About 29 alopecia patients gave blood for TCR sequencing at one to four time points (pre-sensitization, 2, 6 and 24 weeks). Results and caveats for the whole study, not just this receptor: Repeated subsampling changed both the strength of the expansion versus patch-test correlation and the threshold at which that correlation became significant. The number of TCRs above 1 in 1000 frequency did not change with DPC sensitization; there was no evidence of global repertoire structure alterations. Because every patient had alopecia, a presumed autoimmune disease, the patients' immune response might differ from that of healthy individuals. The number of PT1 expanded TCRs positively correlated with patch test score, significant at thresholds 8, 16 and 32 but not 4. Significantly more large CDR3 similarity clusters were formed by expanded TCRs than by pre-sensitization or healthy control sets, consistent with antigen-driven responses.

In its sample, this clonotype was seen a few times. It has no known antigen specificity. No base-level quality is on record; no much larger clone is a single base apart. In light of the paper, this sample's time point label describes: patch test 2, 6 weeks after DPC sensitization. Read against the paper, the sample's treatment or condition label means: therapeutic diphenylcyclopropenone sensitization with weekly scalp DPC. Blood at each patch-test visit was drawn before the patch test was applied. Eligible patients were aged 18 to 70, diagnosed with alopecia, deemed suitable for DPC therapy, and excluded if pregnant. Total RNA was extracted from unfractionated whole blood collected in Tempus Blood RNA tubes. Looking up the germline V gene (reference sequence) yields CDR1 LNHDA and CDR2 SQIVND. The CDR3 spans 18 residues, from the cysteine through the phenylalanine. Only CDR3 DNA is held: 54 bases, read in frame from base 1. The trim is 0 bases for V and 10 bases for J, with a gap of 24 bases between the germline ends.

Library preparation used RACE. The instrument was a NextSeq 500. Library preparation attached unique molecular identifiers to individual cDNA molecules for quantitative, reproducible TCR counting. Both TCR alpha and TCR beta chains were sequenced from each blood RNA sample. Concerning the study's data processing: Samples had a median of roughly 99,000 TCRs, with a range from roughly 23,224 to 700,000. V, J and CDR3 annotation of the TCR reads was performed with the Decombinator software suite. For the PS versus PT1 abundance plots, all samples were subsampled to the same number of TCRs (28,000). Expanded TCRs were defined as absent before sensitization and observed at least eight times at the 2-week time point. TCRdb trimmed public reads at Q25 via fastp, called clones via MiXCR and kept in-frame beta chains. Under each unique CDR3 protein, matching rows form one entry showing the most common genes and DNA. The V and J calls were not made by the authors but by TCRdb's processing. This sample gives under 100,000 distinct CDR3 sequences in total; 10% of them show up just once. The ten largest make up about 2.5% of the sample.

This chain is built from TRBV19 and TRBJ1-4; TRBD1 could be the D gene, as 5 bases match. The TCR sequence derives from a woman in her 30s with alopecia areata. Some clones in this sample may be carry-over from other donors' samples. This specimen consisted of whole blood, obtained in connection with sensitization to the hapten diphenylcyclopropenone (DPC). In nucleotides, the sequence is TGTGCCAGTAGTATAGACTCCCGACGGGGCAGTGATAGAGGAAAACTGTTTTTT. It translates as CASSIDSRRGSDRGKLFF.